The 31 T cell receptor beta chains below all came from one sample that was sequenced in a study of PD-L1 blockade in urothelial cancer. Time point reported: pretreatment peripheral blood. Repertoires were generated with immunoSEQ multiplex PCR, while TCRdb's copy carries only in-frame clones and drops some. The data hold 43,000 or so clones, with 75% to 85% observed a single time. The sequencing here drew on PBMCs, taken around atezolizumab (anti-PD-L1) treatment. Receptors originate from a man aged 55 to 69 with urothelial cancer.

The V call is TRBV2, the J call TRBJ2-4, with D uncertain. Looked up from germline, CDR1 is SNHLY and CDR2 is FYNNEI. The V end lost 3 bases, the J end lost 5 bases, and 14 bases lay between the germline ends. This CDR3 spans 15 amino acids. This chain's CDR3 is CASSDSSQYQNIQYF. The DNA of the CDR3 is TGTGCCAGCAGTGATTCTTCGCAGTACCAAAACATTCAGTACTTC.

V usage is TRBV19 and J usage is TRBJ2-3; TRBD2 is a possible D gene (6 bases). The CDR3 length is 16 residues. Germline CDR1 and CDR2: LNHDA and SQIVND (reference sequence). The ends were cut back, 5 bases at V and 0 bases at J, with 15 bases in the middle. The CDR3 region is CASSPWRGTSTDTQYF. In DNA form, the CDR3 reads TGTGCCAGTAGTCCATGGAGAGGGACTAGCACAGATACGCAGTATTTT.

This clone was seen more than once but under ten times. The genes are TRBV7-2 and TRBJ2-5; the match to TRBD2 covers 16 bases. With 3 bases clipped from V and 2 bases from J, the junction kept 0 bases outside the gene matches. The CDR3 spans 16 residues. Germline-derived CDR1 and CDR2 are SGHTA and FQGNSA. The CDR3 is CASSLGLAGGQETQYF. The CDR3 nucleotides read TGTGCCAGCAGCTTGGGACTAGCGGGAGGGCAAGAGACCCAGTACTTC.

The chain has TRBV20-1 and TRBJ1-2; D might be TRBD1 (5 bases). The germline V and J ends were trimmed by 5 bases and 8 bases, with 12 bases remaining between them. The CDR3 has 11 amino acids. CDR1 DFQATT and CDR2 SNEGSKA come from the germline V gene (reference sequence). The CDR3 spells CSAPTDSGYTF. The CDR3 DNA follows: TGCAGTGCTCCGACAGATTCGGGCTACACCTTC.

The chain's CDR3 is CASRGSQGAYNSPLHF. CDR3 coding DNA: TGTGCCAGTAGGGGCTCACAGGGGGCTTATAATTCACCCCTCCACTTT. This chain links TRBV19 with TRBJ1-6, with TRBD1 matching 9 bases. This CDR3 is built from 16 residues. Germline CDR1 and CDR2: LNHDA and SQIVND (reference sequence). The V segment lost 6 bases and the J segment 4 bases; nucleotides outside the gene matches: 7.

The genes are TRBV5-5 and TRBJ1-1; 7 nucleotides line up with TRBD1. In germline, CDR1 is SGHKS, CDR2 YYEKEE (reference sequence). Trimming at V came to 2 bases and at J to 2 bases, leaving 6 bases not matched to a gene. The CDR3 loop spans 15 amino acids. The CDR3 DNA is TGTGCCAGCAGCTTAATGGGACAGATTAACACTGAAGCTTTCTTT. Translated: CASSLMGQINTEAFF.

J is TRBJ1-5 and V is TRBV28; TRBD1 might be the D (5 bases). The V gene's germline CDR1 is MDHEN and CDR2 SYDVKM. The CDR3 length is 15 residues. V was shortened by 5 bases and J by 5 bases, with 16 bases between the two germline ends. The CDR3 protein is CASSPSGGTDQPQHF. CDR3 DNA: TGTGCCAGCAGTCCGTCGGGGGGGACCGATCAGCCCCAGCATTTT.

The V call is TRBV5-1, the J call TRBJ2-3; 12 bases agree with TRBD1. From germline, CDR1 is SGHRS and CDR2 YFSETQ. This CDR3 has 16 amino acids. V dropped 4 bases and J dropped 4; count of bases not matched to a gene: 7. The CDR3 protein is CASSVGQGAMSDTQYF. CDR3 DNA: TGCGCCAGCAGCGTGGGACAGGGGGCGATGTCAGATACGCAGTATTTT.

The chain has TRBV9 and TRBJ1-1; TRBD1 aligns across 7 bases. This CDR3 region has 15 residues. Germline V gene lookup returns CDR1 SGDLS and CDR2 YYNGEE. V trimming: 3 bases; J trimming: 4 bases; junction bases outside the gene matches: 9. In nucleotides, the CDR3 is TGTGCCAGCAGCGCGCTCGGGACAGCGACCACTGAAGCTTTCTTT. It specifies CASSALGTATTEAFF.

The CDR3, as DNA: TGTGCCATCAGTGACCCGGACAGGGGGCAAGACACTGAAGCTTTCTTT. It codes for CAISDPDRGQDTEAFF. The chain joins TRBV10-3 to TRBJ1-1; 11 bases align to TRBD1. V lost 3 bases to trimming and J lost 3 bases; unmatched junction nucleotides: 6. CDR3 size: 16 residues. Germline V lookup: CDR1 ENHRY, CDR2 SYGVKD.

This clone was observed once. This chain connects TRBV19 to TRBJ2-6, with D perhaps matching TRBD1 (7 bases). This CDR3 has 17 residues. CDR1 and CDR2 from the germline V gene are LNHDA and SQIVND (reference sequence). The V end was cut by 5 bases, the J end by 0 bases, with 14 bases between. The CDR3 sequence is CASSPGDSHSGANVLTF. Written as DNA, the CDR3 is TGTGCCAGTAGTCCGGGGGACAGCCACTCTGGGGCCAACGTCCTGACTTTC. The whole variable domain, filled in from reference TRBV19 and TRBJ2-6, reads DGGITQSPKYLFRKEGQNVTLSCEQNLNHDAMYWYRQDPGQGLRLIYYSQIVNDFQKGDIAEGYSVSREKKESFPLTVTSAQKNPTAFYLCASSPGDSHSGANVLTFGAGSRLTVL.

V and J are TRBV5-1 and TRBJ2-1, with 10 bases lining up with TRBD2. CDR1 and CDR2 (germline): SGHRS, YFSETQ. V was clipped by 2 bases and J by 8 bases; unmatched bases: 13. The CDR3 has 17 residues. CDR3 sequence (DNA): TGCGCCAGCAGCTTATTAGCTAGCGGGAGTATGCTCTATGAGCAGTTCTTC. As protein: CASSLLASGSMLYEQFF. Based on the CDR3 plus reference TRBV5-1 and TRBJ2-1, the full variable domain is KAGVTQTPRYLIKTRGQQVTLSCSPISGHRSVSWYQQTPGQGLQFLFEYFSETQRNKGNFPGRFSGRQFSNSRSEMNVSTLELGDSALYLCASSLLASGSMLYEQFFGPGTRLTVL.

This clone was detected once. This chain joins TRBV6-1 and TRBJ1-3; D is ambiguous. CDR1 is MNHNS, CDR2 SASEGT, per germline. This CDR3 is 15 amino acids long. V was clipped by 6 bases and J by 0 bases, with 12 bases between them. DNA for the CDR3: TGTGCCAGCAGCTATGACGGGAGCTCTGGAAACACCATATATTTT. It specifies CASSYDGSSGNTIYF.

The genes are TRBV10-3 and TRBJ2-2; 9 bases are a match to TRBD1. CDR1 is ENHRY, CDR2 SYGVKD, per germline. This CDR3 is built from 18 residues. Trimming removed 0 bases from V and 0 bases from J; junction bases left unmatched: 5. The CDR3 DNA follows: TGTGCCATCAGTGAGTCTCGGGGACAGGGTCCGAACACCGGGGAGCTGTTTTTT. Amino acids: CAISESRGQGPNTGELFF.

The chain joins TRBV27 to TRBJ2-2; TRBD1 aligns across 7 bases. The CDR3 runs 16 residues. J gave up 5 bases and V 5 bases, and 11 bases lay outside the gene matches. Germline lookup yields CDR1 MNHEY and CDR2 SMNVEV (reference sequence). CDR3 loop: CASSARQGTRTGELFF. The CDR3 DNA reads as TGTGCCAGCAGTGCCCGACAGGGAACGCGGACCGGGGAGCTGTTTTTT.

The chain couples TRBV2 to TRBJ2-3; 8 bases agree with TRBD1. The CDR3 has 17 amino acids. Germline trimming cut 5 bases from V and 2 bases from J; bases unmatched to any gene: 12. The germline V gene encodes CDR1 SNHLY and CDR2 FYNNEI. In nucleotides, the CDR3 is TGTGCCAGCAGTCTCGGACAGGGCGGGCGATCCACAGATACGCAGTATTTT. Its translation is CASSLGQGGRSTDTQYF.

The table lists this clone with a count of one. J is TRBJ2-6 and V is TRBV5-5; D perhaps matches TRBD1 (5 bases). V lost 2 bases, J lost 2 bases, and 14 bases lay in between. This CDR3 spans 17 amino acids. Germline CDR1 is SGHKS and CDR2 is YYEKEE (reference sequence). The CDR3 coding sequence is TGTGCCAGCAGCTTAAGTCAGGCAGGGACTGGGGCCAACGTCCTGACTTTC. This codes for CASSLSQAGTGANVLTF.

This clone was seen a single time. DNA for the CDR3: TGTGCCAGCGGAGGGGGGGGAAGTAGTACAGATACGCAGTATTTT. Residues: CASGGGGSSTDTQYF. The chain joins TRBV2 to TRBJ2-3, with a tentative D call TRBD2 (7 bases). Germline CDR1 and CDR2: SNHLY and FYNNEI. The length of the CDR3 is 15 residues. The V gene lost 8 bases and the J gene lost 3 bases, with 18 bases spanning the gap.

This clone appeared a single time. The rearrangement joins TRBV13 to TRBJ2-3; 7 bases are a match to TRBD1. Trimming at V came to 5 bases and at J to 0 bases, leaving 8 bases not matched to a gene. This CDR3 has 16 amino acids. CDR1 and CDR2 from the germline V gene are PRHDT and FYEKMQ (reference sequence). CDR3 in amino acids: CASSQMDRSSTDTQYF. In nucleotides, the CDR3 is TGTGCCAGCAGCCAGATGGACAGGTCTAGCACAGATACGCAGTATTTT.

V is TRBV4-1 and J is TRBJ1-1, with 10 bases identical to TRBD1. The length of the CDR3 is 16 residues. In germline, CDR1 is MGHRA, CDR2 YSYEKL. Germline trimming cut 4 bases from V and 0 bases from J; bases unmatched to any gene: 5. This CDR3 reads CASSPQTGGMNTEAFF. In nucleotides, the CDR3 is TGCGCCAGCAGCCCTCAGACAGGGGGCATGAACACTGAAGCTTTCTTT.

The J gene is TRBJ2-2, the V gene TRBV4-1; D gene ambiguous. The germline gives CDR1 MGHRA, CDR2 YSYEKL. The V end was cut by 0 bases, the J end by 6 bases, with 8 bases between. This CDR3 has 14 residues. Here the CDR3 DNA reads TGCGCCAGCAGCCAAGATACGACACCCGGGGAGCTGTTTTTT. Protein sequence: CASSQDTTPGELFF.

V gene TRBV25-1 combines with J gene TRBJ2-2, with TRBD1 as a possible D gene (6 bases). CDR3 size: 16 residues. The V gene's germline CDR1 is MGHDK and CDR2 SYGVNS. V lost 7 bases to trimming and J lost 4 bases, with 19 bases between them. The CDR3 coding sequence is TGTGCCAGCACCGCAGGGGCTCTCGATGTCACCGGGGAGCTGTTTTTT. It codes for CASTAGALDVTGELFF.

The chain joins TRBV5-1 to TRBJ2-5, with D perhaps matching TRBD1 (6 bases). Trimming pared 0 bases from V and 2 bases from J, leaving 14 bases between. Germline-derived CDR1 and CDR2 are SGHRS and YFSETQ. This CDR3 contains 16 residues. Here the CDR3 DNA reads TGCGCCAGCAGCTTGGACTCCGACAGGACTCAAGAGACCCAGTACTTC. It is translated as CASSLDSDRTQETQYF.

V gene TRBV7-2 combines with J gene TRBJ1-1; D not certain. Germline CDR1 is SGHTA and CDR2 is FQGNSA. CDR3 size: 15 residues. Between the trimmed V and J ends, which lost 4 bases and 4 bases, there was a span of 16 bases. CDR3 sequence: CASSSVFGRSTEAFF. DNA of the CDR3: TGTGCCAGCAGCTCCGTTTTTGGGAGAAGCACTGAAGCTTTCTTT.

The rearrangement uses TRBV7-2 and TRBJ1-3; D not resolved. Germline loops: CDR1 SGHTA, CDR2 FQGNSA. Trimming removed 3 bases from V and 0 bases from J, with 9 bases in between. This CDR3 spans 15 amino acids. The CDR3 region is CASSLRVNSGNTIYF. As DNA, the CDR3 is TGTGCCAGCAGCTTGAGAGTGAACTCTGGAAACACCATATATTTT. The full variable domain, with the rest looked up from reference TRBV7-2 and TRBJ1-3, is GAGVSQSPSNKVTEKGKDVELRCDPISGHTALYWYRQSLGQGLEFLIYFQGNSAPDKSGLPSDRFSAERTGGSVSTLTIQRTQQEDSAVYLCASSLRVNSGNTIYFGEGSWLTVV.

V is TRBV30 and J is TRBJ2-7; D is possibly TRBD1 (5 bases). The germline CDR1 and CDR2 sequences are GTSNPN and SVGIG (reference sequence). The CDR3 consists of 13 residues. Deletions cut 2 bases from V and 5 bases from J, with 13 bases between. CDR3 in DNA: TGTGCCTGGAGTTACCAGGGTTGGGACGAGCAGTACTTC. This encodes CAWSYQGWDEQYF.

V and J are TRBV6-1 and TRBJ2-1; TRBD2 agrees at 8 bases. Germline CDR1 and CDR2: MNHNS and SASEGT. This CDR3 is built from 17 residues. V gave up 1 base and J gave up 4 bases; unmatched junction bases: 9. CDR3 sequence: CASSEGLASRLYNEQFF. CDR3 nucleotide sequence: TGTGCCAGCAGTGAAGGACTAGCGAGTAGATTGTACAATGAGCAGTTCTTC.

This clone occurred a few times. The chain joins TRBV6-6 to TRBJ2-5; TRBD1 aligns across 8 bases. CDR1 and CDR2 (germline): MNHNY, SVGAGI (reference sequence). The trim removed 6 bases at V and 5 bases at J, leaving 8 bases unmatched. The CDR3 has 14 amino acids. The CDR3 bases are TGTGCCAGCAGGGAGCAGGGGGCTCAGGAGACCCAGTACTTC. It specifies CASREQGAQETQYF.

This clone was seen a few times. The V gene is TRBV4-1, the J gene TRBJ2-2, with 7 bases lining up with TRBD2. The CDR3 runs 16 residues. The V segment lost 0 bases and the J segment 5 bases; nucleotides outside the gene matches: 6. Germline loops: CDR1 MGHRA, CDR2 YSYEKL. In DNA form, the CDR3 reads TGCGCCAGCAGCCAAGAAGGCGGGGGTGGGACCGGGGAGCTGTTTTTT. Translation: CASSQEGGGGTGELFF.

The rearrangement uses TRBV25-1 and TRBJ1-5; weak D call: TRBD1 (5 bases). This CDR3 has 15 residues. V was trimmed by 1 base and J by 4 bases, leaving 11 bases between them. Per germline, CDR1 MGHDK and CDR2 SYGVNS. The CDR3 protein is CASSESGTPNQPQHF. The CDR3 DNA is TGTGCCAGCAGTGAATCCGGGACTCCAAATCAGCCCCAGCATTTT. The full variable domain, its missing parts supplied by reference TRBV25-1 and TRBJ1-5, is EADIYQTPRYLVIGTGKKITLECSQTMGHDKMYWYQQDPGMELHLIHYSYGVNSTEKGDLSSESTVSRIRTEHFPLTLESARPSHTSQYLCASSESGTPNQPQHFGDGTRLSIL.

V usage is TRBV7-9 and J usage is TRBJ2-1, with a tentative D call TRBD1 (6 bases). Germline V lookup: CDR1 SEHNR, CDR2 FQNEAQ (reference sequence). The CDR3 has 18 amino acids. The germline V and J ends were trimmed by 5 bases and 0 bases, with 20 bases remaining between them. The CDR3 DNA reads TGTGCCAGCAGCCCAGCTACCTACAGGGCAAGCTCCTACAATGAGCAGTTCTTC. This codes for CASSPATYRASSYNEQFF.